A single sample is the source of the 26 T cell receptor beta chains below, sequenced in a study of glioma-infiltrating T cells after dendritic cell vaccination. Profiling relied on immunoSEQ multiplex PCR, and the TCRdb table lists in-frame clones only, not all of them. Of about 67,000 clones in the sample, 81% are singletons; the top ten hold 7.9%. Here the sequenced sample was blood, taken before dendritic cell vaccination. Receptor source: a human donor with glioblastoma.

CDR3 bases: TGTGCCATCAGTGATTCCGGGAAGGACACCGGGGAGCTGTTTTTT. It translates to CAISDSGKDTGELFF. The chain joins TRBV10-3 to TRBJ2-2; D is perhaps TRBD2 (5 bases). Looked up from germline, CDR1 is ENHRY and CDR2 is SYGVKD. V lost 3 bases to trimming and J lost 3 bases, with 11 bases between them. This CDR3 comprises 15 residues.

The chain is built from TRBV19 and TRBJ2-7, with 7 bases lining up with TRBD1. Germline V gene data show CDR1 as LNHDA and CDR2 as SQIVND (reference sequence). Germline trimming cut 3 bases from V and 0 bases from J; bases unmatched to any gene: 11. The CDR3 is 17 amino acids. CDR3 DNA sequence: TGTGCCAGTAGTATGGAGATAGGGACAGCGAACTCCTACGAGCAGTACTTC. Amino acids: CASSMEIGTANSYEQYF.

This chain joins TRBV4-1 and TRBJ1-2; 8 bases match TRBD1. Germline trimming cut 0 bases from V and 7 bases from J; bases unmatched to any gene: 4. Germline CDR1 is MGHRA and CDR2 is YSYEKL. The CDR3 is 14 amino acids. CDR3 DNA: TGCGCCAGCAGCCAAGAAGACAGGGGCAGTGGCTACACCTTC. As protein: CASSQEDRGSGYTF.

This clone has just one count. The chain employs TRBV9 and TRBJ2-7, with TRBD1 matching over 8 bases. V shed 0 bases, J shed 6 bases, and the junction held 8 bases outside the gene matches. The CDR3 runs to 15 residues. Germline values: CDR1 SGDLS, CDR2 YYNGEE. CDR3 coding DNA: TGTGCCAGCAGCGTAGGACAGGGGTTGATCGGCGAGCAGTACTTC. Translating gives CASSVGQGLIGEQYF.

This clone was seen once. The CDR3 DNA reads as TGTGCCAGCAGGGCGGATTTTTTGAACACTGAAGCTTTCTTT. This codes for CASRADFLNTEAFF. The V gene is TRBV11-2, the J gene TRBJ1-1; unclear D gene. Trimming stripped 6 bases from V and 0 bases from J, with 11 bases between. The CDR3 totals 14 residues. The V gene's germline CDR1 is SGHAT and CDR2 FQNNGV.

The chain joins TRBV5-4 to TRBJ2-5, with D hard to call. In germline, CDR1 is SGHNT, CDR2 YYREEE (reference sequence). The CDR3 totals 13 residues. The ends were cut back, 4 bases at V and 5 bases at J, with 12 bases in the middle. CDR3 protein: CASSPRVRETQYF. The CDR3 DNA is TGTGCCAGCAGCCCTCGGGTGCGGGAGACCCAGTACTTC.

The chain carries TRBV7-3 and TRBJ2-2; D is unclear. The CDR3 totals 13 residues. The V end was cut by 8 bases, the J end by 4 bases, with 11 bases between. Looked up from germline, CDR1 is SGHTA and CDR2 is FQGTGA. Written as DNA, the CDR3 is TGTGCCAGCGGCCCTTTGATCACCGGGGAGCTGTTTTTT. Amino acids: CASGPLITGELFF.

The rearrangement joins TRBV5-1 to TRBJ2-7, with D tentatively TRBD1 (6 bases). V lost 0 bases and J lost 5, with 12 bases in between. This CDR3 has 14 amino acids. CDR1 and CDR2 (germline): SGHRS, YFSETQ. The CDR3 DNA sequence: TGCGCCAGCAGCTTGGATGAGACAGGCCACGAGCAGTACTTC. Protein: CASSLDETGHEQYF.

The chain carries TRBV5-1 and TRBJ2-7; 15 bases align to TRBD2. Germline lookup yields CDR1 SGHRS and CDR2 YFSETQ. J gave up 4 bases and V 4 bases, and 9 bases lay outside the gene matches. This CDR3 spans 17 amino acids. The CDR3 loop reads CASSAGTSGGPIYEQYF. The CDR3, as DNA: TGCGCCAGCAGCGCCGGGACTAGCGGGGGGCCCATTTACGAGCAGTACTTC. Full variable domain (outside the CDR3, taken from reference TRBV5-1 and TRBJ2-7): KAGVTQTPRYLIKTRGQQVTLSCSPISGHRSVSWYQQTPGQGLQFLFEYFSETQRNKGNFPGRFSGRQFSNSRSEMNVSTLELGDSALYLCASSAGTSGGPIYEQYFGPGTRLTVT.

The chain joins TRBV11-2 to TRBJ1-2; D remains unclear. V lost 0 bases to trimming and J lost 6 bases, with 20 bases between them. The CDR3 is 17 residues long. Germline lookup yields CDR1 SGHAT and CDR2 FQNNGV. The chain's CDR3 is CASSLDLNVPLTNGYTF. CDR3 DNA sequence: TGTGCCAGCAGCTTAGATCTAAACGTCCCGCTAACTAATGGCTACACCTTC.

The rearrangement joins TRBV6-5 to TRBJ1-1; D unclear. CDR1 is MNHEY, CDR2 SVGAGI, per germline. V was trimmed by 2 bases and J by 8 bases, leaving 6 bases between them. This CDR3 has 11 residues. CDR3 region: CASSYGREAFF. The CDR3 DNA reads TGTGCCAGCAGTTACGGCAGGGAAGCTTTCTTT.

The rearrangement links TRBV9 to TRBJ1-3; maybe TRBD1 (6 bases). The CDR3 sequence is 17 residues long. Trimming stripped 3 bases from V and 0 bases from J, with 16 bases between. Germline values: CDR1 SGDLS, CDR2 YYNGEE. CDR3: CASSADTGGHSGNTIYF. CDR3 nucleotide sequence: TGTGCCAGCAGCGCGGACACTGGGGGCCACTCTGGAAACACCATATATTTT.

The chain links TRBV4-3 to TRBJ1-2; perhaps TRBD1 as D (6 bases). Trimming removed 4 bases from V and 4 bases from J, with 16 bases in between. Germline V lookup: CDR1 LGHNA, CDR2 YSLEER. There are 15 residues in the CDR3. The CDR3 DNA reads TGCGCCAGCAGCCCATCACAGGGAGATGGCTATGGCTACACCTTC. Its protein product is CASSPSQGDGYGYTF.

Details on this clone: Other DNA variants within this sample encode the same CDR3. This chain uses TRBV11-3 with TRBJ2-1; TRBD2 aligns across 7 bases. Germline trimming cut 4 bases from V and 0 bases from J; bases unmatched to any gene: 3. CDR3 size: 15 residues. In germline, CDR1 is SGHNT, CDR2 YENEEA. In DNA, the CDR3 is TGTGCCAGCAGCTCGGGGGGTCTCTCCTACAATGAGCAGTTCTTC. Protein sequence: CASSSGGLSYNEQFF. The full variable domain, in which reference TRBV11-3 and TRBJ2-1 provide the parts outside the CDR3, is EAGVVQSPRYKIIEKKQPVAFWCNPISGHNTLYWYLQNLGQGPELLIRYENEEAVDDSQLPKDRFSAERLKGVDSTLKIQPAELGDSAVYLCASSSGGLSYNEQFFGPGTRLTVL.

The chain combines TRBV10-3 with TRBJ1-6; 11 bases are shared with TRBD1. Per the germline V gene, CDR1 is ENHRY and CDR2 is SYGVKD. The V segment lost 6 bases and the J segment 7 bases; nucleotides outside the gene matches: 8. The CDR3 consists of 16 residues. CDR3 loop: CAISTLGTGGNSPLHF. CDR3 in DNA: TGTGCCATCAGCACACTCGGGACAGGGGGGAATTCACCCCTCCACTTT.

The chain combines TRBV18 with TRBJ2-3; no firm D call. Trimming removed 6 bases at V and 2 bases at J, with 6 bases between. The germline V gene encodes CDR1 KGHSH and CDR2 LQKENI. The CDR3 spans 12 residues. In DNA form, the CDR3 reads TGTGCCAGCTCCCCTACCACAGATACGCAGTATTTT. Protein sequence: CASSPTTDTQYF.

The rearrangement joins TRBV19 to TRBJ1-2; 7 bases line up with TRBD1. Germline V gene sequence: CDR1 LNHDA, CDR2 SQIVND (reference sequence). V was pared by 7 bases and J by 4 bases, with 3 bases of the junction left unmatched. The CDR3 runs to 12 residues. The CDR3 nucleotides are TGTGCCAGTACACAGGGGTTCTATGGCTACACCTTC. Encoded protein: CASTQGFYGYTF.

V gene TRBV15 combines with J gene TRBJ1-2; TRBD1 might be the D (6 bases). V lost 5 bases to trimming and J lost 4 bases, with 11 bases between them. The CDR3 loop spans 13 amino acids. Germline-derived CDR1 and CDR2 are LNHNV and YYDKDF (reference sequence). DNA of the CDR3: TGTGCCACCAGCCCCGGACAGACCTATGGCTACACCTTC. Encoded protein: CATSPGQTYGYTF.

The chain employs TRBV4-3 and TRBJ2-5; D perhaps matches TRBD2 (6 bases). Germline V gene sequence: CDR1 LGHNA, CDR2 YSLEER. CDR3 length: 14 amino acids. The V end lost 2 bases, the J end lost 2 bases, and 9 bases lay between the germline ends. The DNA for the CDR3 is TGCGCCAGCAGCCAAAACCGGGGGCAAGAGACCCAGTACTTC. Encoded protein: CASSQNRGQETQYF.

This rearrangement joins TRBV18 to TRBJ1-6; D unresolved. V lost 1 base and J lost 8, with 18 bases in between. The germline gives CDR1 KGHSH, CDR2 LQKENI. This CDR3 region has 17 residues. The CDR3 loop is CASSPLRIPGGHSPLHF. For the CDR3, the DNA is TGTGCCAGCTCACCACTTCGAATCCCAGGAGGGCATTCACCCCTCCACTTT. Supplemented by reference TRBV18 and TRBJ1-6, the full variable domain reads NAGVMQNPRHLVRRRGQEARLRCSPMKGHSHVYWYRQLPEEGLKFMVYLQKENIIDESGMPKERFSAEFPKEGPSILRIQQVVRGDSAAYFCASSPLRIPGGHSPLHFGNGTRLTVT.

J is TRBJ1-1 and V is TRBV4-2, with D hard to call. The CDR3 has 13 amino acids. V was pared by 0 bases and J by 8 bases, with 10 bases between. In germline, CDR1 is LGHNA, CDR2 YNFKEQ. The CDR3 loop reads CASSQDIGGEAFF. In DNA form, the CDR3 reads TGTGCCAGCAGCCAAGATATAGGAGGAGAAGCTTTCTTT.

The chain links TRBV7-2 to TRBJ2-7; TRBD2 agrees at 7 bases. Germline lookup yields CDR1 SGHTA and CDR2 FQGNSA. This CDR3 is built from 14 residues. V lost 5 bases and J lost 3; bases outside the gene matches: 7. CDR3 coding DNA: TGTGCCAGCAGCCTAGGACTAGAGTACTACGAGCAGTACTTC. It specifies CASSLGLEYYEQYF.

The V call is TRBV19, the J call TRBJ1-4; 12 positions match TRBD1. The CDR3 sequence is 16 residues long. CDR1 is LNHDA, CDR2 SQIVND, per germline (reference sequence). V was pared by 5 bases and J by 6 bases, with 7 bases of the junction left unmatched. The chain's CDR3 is CASSSGTGGSDEKLFF. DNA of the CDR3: TGTGCCAGTAGTTCCGGGACAGGGGGCTCCGATGAAAAACTGTTTTTT.

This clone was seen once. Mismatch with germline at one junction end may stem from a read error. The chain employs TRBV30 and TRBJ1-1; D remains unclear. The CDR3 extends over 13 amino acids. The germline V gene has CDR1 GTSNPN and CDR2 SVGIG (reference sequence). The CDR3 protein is CGWSQDLSTAAFF. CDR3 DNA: TGTGGCTGGTCCCAGGATTTAAGCACTGCAGCTTTCTTT.

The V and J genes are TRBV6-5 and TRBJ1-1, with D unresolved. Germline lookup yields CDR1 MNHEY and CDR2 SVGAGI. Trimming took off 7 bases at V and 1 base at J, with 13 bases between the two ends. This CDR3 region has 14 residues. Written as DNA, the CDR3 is TGTGCCAGCACCCGGGAACAGAGGAACACTGAAGCTTTCTTT. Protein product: CASTREQRNTEAFF.

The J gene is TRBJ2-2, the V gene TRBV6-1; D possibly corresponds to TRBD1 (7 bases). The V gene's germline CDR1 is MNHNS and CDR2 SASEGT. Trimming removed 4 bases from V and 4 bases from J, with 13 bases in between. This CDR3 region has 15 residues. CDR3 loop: CASSGRQGGTGELFF. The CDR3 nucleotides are TGTGCCAGCAGTGGCCGACAGGGAGGCACCGGGGAGCTGTTTTTT.